These 18 T cell receptor beta chains originate from one sample sequenced in a study of shared clonotypes between healthy human individuals. Sequencing used immunoSEQ multiplex PCR; TCRdb keeps in-frame clones, though not all of them. The sample has around 1.9 million clones; 90% to 95% are singletons. It was CD45RO-negative cells, positively selected for CCR7, that made up naive CD8 cells, with terminally differentiated effector memory CD45RA+ cells excluded. What was sequenced was naive CD8+ T cells from PBMCs. The receptor set was obtained from a man aged 18 to 35 in good health. Some clones in this sample may be carry-over from other donors' samples.

The chain combines TRBV27 with TRBJ2-1; D is unresolved. The CDR3 loop spans 13 amino acids. Germline CDR1 is MNHEY and CDR2 is SMNVEV (reference sequence). Trimming removed 1 base from V and 8 bases from J, with 9 bases in between. The CDR3 nucleotides read TGTGCCAGCAGTTTATACGCTGGCGATGAGCAGTTCTTC. Protein product: CASSLYAGDEQFF.

This rearrangement joins TRBV6-5 to TRBJ2-1; 13 nucleotides agree with TRBD2. This CDR3 is built from 16 residues. The J segment lost 7 bases and the V segment lost 2 bases, leaving 5 bases of the junction unmatched. Germline V gene lookup returns CDR1 MNHEY and CDR2 SVGAGI. The CDR3, as DNA: TGTGCCAGCAGTTACCGGACTAGCGGGAGCGGTAATGAGCAGTTCTTC. Residues: CASSYRTSGSGNEQFF.

The chain recombines TRBV7-8 with TRBJ2-7; 8 bases line up with TRBD2. V dropped 5 bases and J dropped 3; count of bases not matched to a gene: 3. This CDR3 has 13 residues. The germline gives CDR1 SGHVS, CDR2 FQNEAQ. CDR3: CASSKAGDYEQYF. CDR3 bases: TGTGCCAGCAGCAAAGCGGGAGACTACGAGCAGTACTTC.

This clone was detected once. The chain combines TRBV27 with TRBJ1-2, with D possibly being TRBD1 (6 bases). Germline-derived CDR1 and CDR2 are MNHEY and SMNVEV (reference sequence). Trimming left V 1 base short and J 6 bases short, with 12 bases between. This CDR3 comprises 14 residues. This CDR3 reads CASSLLGGLHGYTF. The CDR3 nucleotides read TGTGCCAGCAGTTTATTGGGGGGGCTTCATGGCTACACCTTC.

Remarks on this clone: This sample also contains other DNA sequences that code for the same CDR3. The rearrangement uses TRBV27 and TRBJ2-5, with 11 positions matching TRBD1. This CDR3 spans 14 amino acids. Unmatched junction bases numbered 1, after V lost 2 bases and J lost 5 bases. Germline CDR1 MNHEY, CDR2 SMNVEV (reference sequence). The chain's CDR3 is CASSLRDRGETQYF. The CDR3 coding sequence is TGTGCCAGCAGTTTACGGGACAGGGGGGAGACCCAGTACTTC.

CDR3 sequence (DNA): TGCGCCAGCAGCTTGGAGGTGGGTGTGGCCAAAAACATTCAGTACTTC. This sequence encodes CASSLEVGVAKNIQYF. V and J are TRBV5-1 and TRBJ2-4; D is undetermined. Germline-derived CDR1 and CDR2 are SGHRS and YFSETQ. The ends were cut back, 0 bases at V and 1 base at J, with 11 bases in the middle. The CDR3 sequence is 16 residues long.

The rearrangement links TRBV28 to TRBJ2-2; TRBD2 matches at 10 bases. The CDR3 consists of 16 residues. V shed 5 bases and J 4 bases; nucleotides not matched to a gene: 7. CDR1 is MDHEN, CDR2 SYDVKM, per germline. The CDR3 here is CASSTTSGKITGELFF. In DNA form, the CDR3 reads TGTGCCAGCAGTACCACTAGCGGGAAGATCACCGGGGAGCTGTTTTTT.

This clone was observed a single time. The V call is TRBV7-2, the J call TRBJ2-1, with 9 bases fitting TRBD2. The CDR3 spans 16 residues. Germline values: CDR1 SGHTA, CDR2 FQGNSA. J lost 6 bases, V lost 5 bases, and 11 bases had no gene match. The chain's CDR3 is CASSPRVGLATNEQFF. The CDR3, as DNA: TGTGCCAGCAGCCCACGGGTCGGACTAGCGACCAATGAGCAGTTCTTC.

The chain links TRBV11-2 to TRBJ2-3; no clear D. The germline V gene has CDR1 SGHAT and CDR2 FQNNGV. V dropped 1 base and J dropped 5 bases, with 13 bases sitting between them. There are 15 residues in the CDR3. Here the CDR3 DNA reads TGTGCCAGCAGCTTAGGAATAGGGAAACGAGATACGCAGTATTTT. The encoded protein is CASSLGIGKRDTQYF.

The rearrangement joins TRBV28 to TRBJ1-2; D is ambiguous. This CDR3 has 14 amino acids. Germline CDR1 and CDR2: MDHEN and SYDVKM. The germline V and J ends were trimmed by 2 bases and 1 base, with 8 bases remaining between them. CDR3 nucleotides: TGTGCCAGCAGTTTAGGACGGAATAACTATGGCTACACCTTC. Protein product: CASSLGRNNYGYTF.

The genes are TRBV14 and TRBJ2-1, with 7 bases fitting TRBD1. The CDR3 is 12 residues long. The junction had 9 bases not matched to a gene; V was cut back by 6 bases and J by 13 bases. Germline CDR1 and CDR2: SGHDN and FVKESK. CDR3 nucleotides: TGTGCCAGCAGGGGGGACAGCCCTTTTCAGTTCTTC. Its translation is CASRGDSPFQFF.

The V and J genes are TRBV28 and TRBJ1-1; 9 nucleotides match TRBD1. J was trimmed by 1 base and V by 10 bases; bases with no gene match: 7. The CDR3 runs to 14 residues. The germline CDR1 and CDR2 sequences are MDHEN and SYDVKM. Here the CDR3 reads CATYRGLQNTEAFF. The CDR3 coding sequence is TGTGCCACCTACAGGGGGCTCCAGAACACTGAAGCTTTCTTT.

This clone occurred once. The chain is built from TRBV7-2 and TRBJ2-5, with a possible D match to TRBD1 (5 bases). Germline values: CDR1 SGHTA, CDR2 FQGNSA. V lost 2 bases to trimming and J lost 5 bases, with 12 bases between them. The CDR3 is 14 amino acids. The CDR3 sequence: CASSLSGRSETQYF. DNA of the CDR3: TGTGCCAGCAGCTTATCAGGGCGGAGCGAGACCCAGTACTTC.

The CDR3 loop is CASSQFDYNEQFF. DNA for the CDR3: TGTGCCAGCAGCCAATTCGACTACAATGAGCAGTTCTTC. This chain joins TRBV14 and TRBJ2-1; D is unclear. The V gene lost 2 bases and the J gene lost 3 bases, with 5 bases spanning the gap. The CDR3 totals 13 residues. Germline CDR1 SGHDN, CDR2 FVKESK.

This chain links TRBV27 with TRBJ2-2; the D gene is possibly TRBD1 (6 bases). The V and J ends lost 3 bases and 6 bases respectively, with 23 bases between them. Germline CDR1 is MNHEY and CDR2 is SMNVEV (reference sequence). The length of the CDR3 is 18 residues. As DNA, the CDR3 is TGTGCCAGCAGTTTCGGGGCAGGGGCGCTCAATGGAGCCGGGGAGCTGTTTTTT. Its translation: CASSFGAGALNGAGELFF.

The rearrangement links TRBV29-1 to TRBJ1-2; a possible D gene is TRBD1 (6 bases). Germline CDR1 and CDR2: SQVTM and ANQGSEA. The CDR3 sequence is 12 residues long. V was trimmed by 7 bases and J by 8 bases, leaving 17 bases between them. The DNA for the CDR3 is TGCAGCGCCCTGACAGGCTTGGTCGGCTACACCTTC. The encoded protein is CSALTGLVGYTF.

The gene calls are TRBV13 and TRBJ2-6; TRBD2 matches 11 bases. Germline values: CDR1 PRHDT, CDR2 FYEKMQ (reference sequence). V was clipped by 10 bases and J by 1 base; unmatched bases: 6. This CDR3 has 16 residues. The DNA for the CDR3 is TGTGCCATGGGACTAGCGGCGATATCTGGGGCCAACGTCCTGACTTTC. Translating it yields CAMGLAAISGANVLTF.

The J gene is TRBJ1-5, the V gene TRBV19; 9 bases agree with TRBD1. Germline V gene sequence: CDR1 LNHDA, CDR2 SQIVND (reference sequence). CDR3 length equals 16 residues. V lost 3 bases, J lost 3 bases, and 6 bases stayed unmatched. CDR3 protein: CASSIRDRDFNQPQHF. CDR3 coding DNA: TGTGCCAGTAGTATTAGGGACAGGGATTTCAATCAGCCCCAGCATTTT.